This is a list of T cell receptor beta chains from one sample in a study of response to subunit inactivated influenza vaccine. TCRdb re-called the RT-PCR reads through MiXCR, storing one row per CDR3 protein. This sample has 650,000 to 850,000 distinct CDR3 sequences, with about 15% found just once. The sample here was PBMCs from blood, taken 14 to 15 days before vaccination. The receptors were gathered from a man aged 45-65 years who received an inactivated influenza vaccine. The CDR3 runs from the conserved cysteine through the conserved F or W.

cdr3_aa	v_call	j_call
CASSLGFFGTSGRAGADTQYF	TRBV28	TRBJ2-3
CASGGDRAYVEQYF	TRBV2	TRBJ2-7
CTSGQGDGYTF	TRBV20-1	TRBJ1-2
CASSRAQQTSPLHF	TRBV4-3	TRBJ1-6
CASHDRAAGELFF	TRBV19	TRBJ2-2
CASSQDTKVNIQYF	TRBV4-2	TRBJ2-4
CASSQDSRPQNIQYF	TRBV4-1	TRBJ2-4
CASSLAGGRAANEQFF	TRBV7-2	TRBJ2-1
CASITGPMNTEAFF	TRBV12-3/TRBV12-4	TRBJ1-1
CASGSSYNEQFF	TRBV12-3/TRBV12-4	TRBJ2-1
CAISESPGATETQYF	TRBV10-3	TRBJ2-5
CSANVQGYEQYF	TRBV20-1	TRBJ2-7
CASSESKRGETQYF	TRBV12-3/TRBV12-4	TRBJ2-5
CASSRASSTDTQYF	TRBV7-2	TRBJ2-3
CSVRPWAGGDNEQFF	TRBV29-1	TRBJ2-1
CSASLGGGNTIYF	TRBV20-1	TRBJ1-3
CASRSSGVNQPQHF	TRBV19	TRBJ1-5
CSTETRDNTGELFF	TRBV20-1	TRBJ2-2
CASSYYWEGEQFF	TRBV6-2/TRBV6-3	TRBJ2-1
CASRVGATNEKLFF	TRBV5-1	TRBJ1-4
CASSQYLNSYNSPLHF	TRBV4-3	TRBJ1-6
CAISQLDNEQYF	TRBV10-3	TRBJ2-7
CATSVAGGLGELFF	TRBV24-1	TRBJ2-2
CASSQAVSTYEQYF	TRBV3-1	TRBJ2-7
CASSLTTGQETQFF	TRBV3-1	NA